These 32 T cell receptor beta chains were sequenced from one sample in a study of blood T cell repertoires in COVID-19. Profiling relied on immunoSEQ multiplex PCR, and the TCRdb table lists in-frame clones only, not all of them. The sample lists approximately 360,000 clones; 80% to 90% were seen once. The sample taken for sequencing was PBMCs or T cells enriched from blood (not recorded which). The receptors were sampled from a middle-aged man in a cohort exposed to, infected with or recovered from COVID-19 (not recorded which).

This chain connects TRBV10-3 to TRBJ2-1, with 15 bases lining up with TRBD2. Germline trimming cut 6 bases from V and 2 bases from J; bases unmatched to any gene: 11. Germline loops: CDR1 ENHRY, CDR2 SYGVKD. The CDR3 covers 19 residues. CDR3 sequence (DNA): TGTGCCATCAGCCCTGGACTAGCGGGAGGGCGTGGAACCTACAATGAGCAGTTCTTC. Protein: CAISPGLAGGRGTYNEQFF.

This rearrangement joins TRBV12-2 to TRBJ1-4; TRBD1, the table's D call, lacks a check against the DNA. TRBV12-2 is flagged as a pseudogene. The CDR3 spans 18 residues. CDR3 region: CASRFPPPYRGQGEKLFF. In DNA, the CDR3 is TGTGCAAGTCGCTTTCCGCCACCCTACAGGGGGCAGGGTGAAAAACTGTTTTTT.

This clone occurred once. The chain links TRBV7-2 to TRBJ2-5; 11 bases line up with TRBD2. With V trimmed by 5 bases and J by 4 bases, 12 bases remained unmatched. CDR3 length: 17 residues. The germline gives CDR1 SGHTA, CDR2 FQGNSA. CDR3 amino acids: CASSTGPPTSGRETQYF. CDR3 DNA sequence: TGTGCCAGCAGCACCGGCCCCCCTACTAGCGGGAGAGAGACCCAGTACTTC.

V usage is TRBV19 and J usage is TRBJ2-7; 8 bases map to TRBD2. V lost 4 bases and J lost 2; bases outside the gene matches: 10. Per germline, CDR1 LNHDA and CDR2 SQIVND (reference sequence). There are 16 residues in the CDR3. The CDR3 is CASSSLWREDTYEQYF. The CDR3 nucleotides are TGTGCCAGTAGTAGCCTCTGGCGGGAGGATACCTACGAGCAGTACTTC.

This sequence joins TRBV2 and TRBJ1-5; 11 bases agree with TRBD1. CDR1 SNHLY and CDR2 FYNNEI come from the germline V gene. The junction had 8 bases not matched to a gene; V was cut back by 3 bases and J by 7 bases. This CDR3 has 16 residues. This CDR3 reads CASSDVGQGAYQPQHF. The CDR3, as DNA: TGTGCCAGCAGTGACGTAGGACAGGGGGCTTACCAGCCCCAGCATTTT.

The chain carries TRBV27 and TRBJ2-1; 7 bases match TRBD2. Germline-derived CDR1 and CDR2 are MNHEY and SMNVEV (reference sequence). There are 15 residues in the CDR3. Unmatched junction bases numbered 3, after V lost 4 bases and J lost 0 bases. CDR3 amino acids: CASSWEGSSYNEQFF. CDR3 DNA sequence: TGTGCCAGCAGTTGGGAGGGTAGCTCCTACAATGAGCAGTTCTTC.

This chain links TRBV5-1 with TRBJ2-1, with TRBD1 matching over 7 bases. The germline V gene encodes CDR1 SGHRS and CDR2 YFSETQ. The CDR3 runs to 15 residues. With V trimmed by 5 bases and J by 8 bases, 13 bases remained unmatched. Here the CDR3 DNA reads TGCGCCAGCAGGCGTACAGGGGCGACATGGGATGAGCAGTTCTTC. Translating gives CASRRTGATWDEQFF.

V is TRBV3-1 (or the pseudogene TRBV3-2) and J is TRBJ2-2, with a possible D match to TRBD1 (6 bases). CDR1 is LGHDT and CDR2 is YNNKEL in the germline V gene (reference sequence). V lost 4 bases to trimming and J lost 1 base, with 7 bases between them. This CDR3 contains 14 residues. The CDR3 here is CASSLTGNTGELFF. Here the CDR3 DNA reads TGTGCCAGCAGCCTGACAGGGAACACCGGGGAGCTGTTTTTT.

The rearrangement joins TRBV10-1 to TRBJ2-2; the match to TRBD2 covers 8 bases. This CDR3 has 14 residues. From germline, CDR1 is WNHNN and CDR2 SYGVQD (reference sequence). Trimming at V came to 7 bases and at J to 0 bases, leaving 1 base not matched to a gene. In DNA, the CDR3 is TGCGCCAGCACCGGGGGGGCGAACACCGGGGAGCTGTTTTTT. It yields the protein CASTGGANTGELFF.

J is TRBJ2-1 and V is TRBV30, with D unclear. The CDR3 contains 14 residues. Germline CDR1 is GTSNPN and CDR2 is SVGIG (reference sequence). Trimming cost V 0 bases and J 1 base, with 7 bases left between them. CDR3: CAWSVLVSYNEQFF. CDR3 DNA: TGTGCCTGGAGTGTACTGGTTTCCTACAATGAGCAGTTCTTC.

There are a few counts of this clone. The CDR3 DNA follows: TGTGCCAGCAGTGGTCCGACAGGGATAATCGGTGGCTACACCTTC. It codes for CASSGPTGIIGGYTF. J is TRBJ1-2 and V is TRBV6-2 or TRBV6-3; 7 bases agree with TRBD1. The germline V gene has CDR1 MNHEY and CDR2 SVGEGT. The CDR3 has 15 residues. J gave up 7 bases and V 5 bases, and 13 bases lay outside the gene matches.

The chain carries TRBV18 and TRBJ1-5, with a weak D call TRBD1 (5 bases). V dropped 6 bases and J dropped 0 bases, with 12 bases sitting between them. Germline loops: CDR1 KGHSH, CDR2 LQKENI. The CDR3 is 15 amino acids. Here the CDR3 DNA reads TGTGCCAGCTCCCCGACAGTGAATAGCAATCAGCCCCAGCATTTT. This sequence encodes CASSPTVNSNQPQHF.

The CDR3 nucleotides read TGCGCCAGCAGCCAAGAAGATCGGGGGGCCACAGATACGCAGTATTTT. Residues: CASSQEDRGATDTQYF. The chain is built from TRBV4-1 and TRBJ2-3, with a tentative D call TRBD2 (7 bases). This CDR3 region has 16 residues. Trimming removed 0 bases at V and 2 bases at J, with 12 bases between. Looked up from germline, CDR1 is MGHRA and CDR2 is YSYEKL.

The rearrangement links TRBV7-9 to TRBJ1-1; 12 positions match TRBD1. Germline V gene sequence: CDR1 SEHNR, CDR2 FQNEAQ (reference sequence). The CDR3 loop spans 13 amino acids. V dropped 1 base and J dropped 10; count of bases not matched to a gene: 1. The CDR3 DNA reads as TGTGCCAGCAGCTTAGGGGACAGGGGGCGAGCTTTCTTT. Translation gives CASSLGDRGRAFF.

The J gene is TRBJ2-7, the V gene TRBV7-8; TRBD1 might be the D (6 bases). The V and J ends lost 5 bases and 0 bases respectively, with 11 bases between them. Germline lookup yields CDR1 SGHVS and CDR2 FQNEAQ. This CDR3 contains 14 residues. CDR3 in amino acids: CASSIGDTSYEQYF. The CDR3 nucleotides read TGTGCCAGCAGCATTGGGGACACCTCCTACGAGCAGTACTTC.

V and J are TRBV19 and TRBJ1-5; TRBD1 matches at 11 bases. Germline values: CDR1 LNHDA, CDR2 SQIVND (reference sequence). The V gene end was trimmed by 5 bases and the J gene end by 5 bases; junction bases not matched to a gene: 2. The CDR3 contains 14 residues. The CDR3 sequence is CASSEDRGHQPQHF. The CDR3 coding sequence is TGTGCCAGTAGTGAGGACAGGGGGCATCAGCCCCAGCATTTT.

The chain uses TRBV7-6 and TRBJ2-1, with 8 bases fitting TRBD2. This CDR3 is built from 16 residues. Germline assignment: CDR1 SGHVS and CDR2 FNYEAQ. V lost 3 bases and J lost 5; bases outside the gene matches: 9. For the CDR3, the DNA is TGTGCCAGCAGCTTGTTTGCGGGAGGCTTTAACAATGAGCAGTTCTTC. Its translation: CASSLFAGGFNNEQFF. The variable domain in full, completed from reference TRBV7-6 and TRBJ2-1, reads GAGVSQSPRYKVTKRGQDVALRCDPISGHVSLYWYRQALGQGPEFLTYFNYEAQQDKSGLPNDRFSAERPEGSISTLTIQRTEQRDSAMYRCASSLFAGGFNNEQFFGPGTRLTVL.

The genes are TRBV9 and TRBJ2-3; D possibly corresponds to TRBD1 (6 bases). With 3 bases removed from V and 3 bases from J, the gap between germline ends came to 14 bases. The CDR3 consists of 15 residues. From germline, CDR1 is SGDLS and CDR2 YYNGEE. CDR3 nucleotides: TGTGCCAGCAGCGAAGGGGGTGTGGTAACAGATACGCAGTATTTT. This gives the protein CASSEGGVVTDTQYF.

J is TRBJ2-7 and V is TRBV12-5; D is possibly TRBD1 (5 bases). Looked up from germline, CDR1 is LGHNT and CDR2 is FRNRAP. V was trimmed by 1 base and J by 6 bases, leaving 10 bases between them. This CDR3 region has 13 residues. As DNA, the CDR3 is TGTGCTAGTGGTTTGGCCCGACAGTCCGAGCAGTACTTC. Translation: CASGLARQSEQYF.

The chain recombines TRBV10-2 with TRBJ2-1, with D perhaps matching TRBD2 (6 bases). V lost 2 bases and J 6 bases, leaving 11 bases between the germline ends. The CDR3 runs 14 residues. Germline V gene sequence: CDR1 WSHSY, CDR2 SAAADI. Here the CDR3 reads CASSEGGKANEQFF. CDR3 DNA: TGCGCCAGCAGTGAGGGCGGGAAGGCCAATGAGCAGTTCTTC.

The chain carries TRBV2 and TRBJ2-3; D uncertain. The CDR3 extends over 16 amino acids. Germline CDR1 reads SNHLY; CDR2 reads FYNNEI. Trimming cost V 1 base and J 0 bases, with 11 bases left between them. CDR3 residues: CASSEVGPSSTDTQYF. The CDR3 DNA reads TGTGCCAGCAGTGAAGTCGGTCCCTCTAGCACAGATACGCAGTATTTT. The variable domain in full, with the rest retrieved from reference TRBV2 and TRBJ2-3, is EPEVTQTPSHQVTQMGQEVILRCVPISNHLYFYWYRQILGQKVEFLVSFYNNEISEKSEIFDDQFSVERPDGSNFTLKIRSTKLEDSAMYFCASSEVGPSSTDTQYFGPGTRLTVL.

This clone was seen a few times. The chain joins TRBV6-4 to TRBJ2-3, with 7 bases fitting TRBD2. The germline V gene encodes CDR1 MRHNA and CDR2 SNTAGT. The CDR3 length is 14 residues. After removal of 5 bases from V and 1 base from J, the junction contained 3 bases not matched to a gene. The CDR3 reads CASSPGLGTDTQYF. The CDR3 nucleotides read TGTGCCAGCAGTCCCGGACTAGGCACAGATACGCAGTATTTT.

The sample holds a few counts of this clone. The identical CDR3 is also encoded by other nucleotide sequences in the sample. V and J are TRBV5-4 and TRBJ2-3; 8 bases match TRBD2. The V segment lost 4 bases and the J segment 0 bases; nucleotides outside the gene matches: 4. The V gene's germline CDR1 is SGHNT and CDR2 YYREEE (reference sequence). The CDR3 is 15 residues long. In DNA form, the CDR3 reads TGTGCCAGCAGCCTCGGGGGGGGAAGCACAGATACGCAGTATTTT. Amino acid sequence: CASSLGGGSTDTQYF. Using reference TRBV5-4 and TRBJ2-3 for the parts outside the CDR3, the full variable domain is ETGVTQSPTHLIKTRGQQVTLRCSSQSGHNTVSWYQQALGQGPQFIFQYYREEENGRGNFPPRFSGLQFPNYSSELNVNALELDDSALYLCASSLGGGSTDTQYFGPGTRLTVL.

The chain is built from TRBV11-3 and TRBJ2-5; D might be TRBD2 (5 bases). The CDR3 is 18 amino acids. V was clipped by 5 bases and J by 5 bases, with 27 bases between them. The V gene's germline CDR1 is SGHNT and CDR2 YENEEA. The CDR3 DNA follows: TGTGCCAGCAGCCCAGGTCAAGGCAGCGGACTCAGGCGGGAGACCCAGTACTTC. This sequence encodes CASSPGQGSGLRRETQYF.

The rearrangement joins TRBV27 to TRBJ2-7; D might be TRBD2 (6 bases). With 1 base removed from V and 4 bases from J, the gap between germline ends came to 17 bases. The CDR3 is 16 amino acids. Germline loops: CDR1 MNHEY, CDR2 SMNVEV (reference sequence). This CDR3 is CASSLFVGSPLYEQYF. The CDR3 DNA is TGTGCCAGCAGTTTATTTGTCGGGAGTCCCCTTTACGAGCAGTACTTC.

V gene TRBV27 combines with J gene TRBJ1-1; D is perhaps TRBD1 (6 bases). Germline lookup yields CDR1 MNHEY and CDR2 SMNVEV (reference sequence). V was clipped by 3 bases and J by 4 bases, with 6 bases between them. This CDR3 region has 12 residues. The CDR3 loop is CASSFRGTEAFF. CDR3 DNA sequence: TGTGCCAGCAGTTTCAGGGGCACTGAAGCTTTCTTT.

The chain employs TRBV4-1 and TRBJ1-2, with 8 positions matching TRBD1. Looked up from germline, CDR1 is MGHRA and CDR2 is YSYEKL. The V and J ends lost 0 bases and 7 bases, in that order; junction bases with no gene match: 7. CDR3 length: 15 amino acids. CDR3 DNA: TGCGCCAGCAGCCAAGATCGCCAGGGGGCATTTGGCTACACCTTC. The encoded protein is CASSQDRQGAFGYTF.

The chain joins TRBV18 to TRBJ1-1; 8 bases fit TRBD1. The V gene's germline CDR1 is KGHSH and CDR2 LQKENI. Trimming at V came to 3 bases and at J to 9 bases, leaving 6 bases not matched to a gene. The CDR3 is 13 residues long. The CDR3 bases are TGTGCCAGCTCACCTAACTGGACAGGGAAAGCTTTCTTT. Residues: CASSPNWTGKAFF.

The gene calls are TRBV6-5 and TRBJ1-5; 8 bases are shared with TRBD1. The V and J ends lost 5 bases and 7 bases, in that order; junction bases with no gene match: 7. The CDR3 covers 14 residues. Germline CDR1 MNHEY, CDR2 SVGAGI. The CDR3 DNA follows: TGTGCCAGCAGTACTGGACAGGGCAGGCAGCCCCAGCATTTT. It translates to CASSTGQGRQPQHF.

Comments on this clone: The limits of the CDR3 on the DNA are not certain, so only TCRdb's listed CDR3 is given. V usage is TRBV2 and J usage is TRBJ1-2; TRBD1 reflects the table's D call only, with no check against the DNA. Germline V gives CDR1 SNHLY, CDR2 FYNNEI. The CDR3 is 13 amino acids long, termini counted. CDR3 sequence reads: CASILAGKGGYTF.

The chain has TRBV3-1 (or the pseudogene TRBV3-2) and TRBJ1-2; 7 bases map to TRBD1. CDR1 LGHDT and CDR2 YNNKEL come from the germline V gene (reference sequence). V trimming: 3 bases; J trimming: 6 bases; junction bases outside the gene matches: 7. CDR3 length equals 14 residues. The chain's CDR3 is CASSQGQSLNGYTF. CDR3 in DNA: TGTGCCAGCAGCCAGGGACAGAGTCTAAATGGCTACACCTTC.

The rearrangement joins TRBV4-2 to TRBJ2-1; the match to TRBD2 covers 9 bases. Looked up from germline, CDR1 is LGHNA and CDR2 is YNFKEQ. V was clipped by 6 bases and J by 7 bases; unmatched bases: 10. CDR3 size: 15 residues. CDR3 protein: CASSSIAGAGNEQFF. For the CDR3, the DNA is TGTGCCAGCAGTAGTATAGCGGGAGCGGGGAATGAGCAGTTCTTC.